One T cell receptor (beta chain) is described in this entry. This entry comes from a study of blood T cell repertoires in COVID-19. Study-level information: Sources were T cells, B-cell-depleted T cells, or PBMCs; the material itself was cDNA or gDNA.

As handled by the study authors: Estimated nucleated cell counts came from reference gene primer amplification. The method was immunoSEQ multiplex PCR; TCRdb's version includes in-frame clones alone and lacks a portion of them. V and J calls and clone size are copied from that table; D and trimming were computed from the DNA. The sample holds 70,000 or so clones, roughly nine tenths seen once. V was shortened by 7 bases and J by 7 bases, with 11 bases between the two germline ends. This CDR3 comprises 13 residues. What was sequenced was peripheral blood. The chain couples TRBV12-3 or TRBV12-4 to TRBJ1-6; D gene unclear. The source is a human donor in a cohort sampled during active COVID-19. The CDR3 coding sequence is TGTGCCAGCATTGCGACGGGGAATTCACCCCTCCACTTT. As protein: CASIATGNSPLHF.